The subject of this entry is one TCR beta chain. The CDR3 has 16 residues. V was cut by 4 bases and J by 3 bases, with 16 bases left in between. Germline V gene lookup returns CDR1 SNHLY and CDR2 FYNNEI. The sample is drawn from a study of CD8 T cells in Susac syndrome. Random-hexamer reverse transcription was applied to about 0.45 to 1 ug RNA. Each CDR3 protein is one row after TCRdb ran MiXCR on the immunoSEQ multiplex PCR reads. Of about 140,000 distinct CDR3 sequences listed, approximately 96% are singletons. Sequencing targeted TCR beta in T cells from blood (CD8+ and CD4+). The study used treatment-naive patients who had stable or active relapsing-remitting disease as multiple sclerosis controls.

Sample: CD4+ T cells from PBMCs. This chain connects TRBV2 to TRBJ2-1, with D tentatively TRBD1 or TRBD2 (5 bases each). This sequence originates from a human donor with multiple sclerosis. The CDR3 reads CASSVRGPPSYNEQFF. As DNA, the CDR3 is TGTGCCAGCAGTGTAAGGGGACCTCCAAGCTACAATGAGCAGTTCTTC.